Shown below are 2 T cell receptor beta chains from a single sample sequenced in a study of cytomegalovirus exposure and HLA in healthy donors. With 60 Vbeta and 13 Jbeta primers, the PCR was carried out. Clones were sequenced by immunoSEQ multiplex PCR, and TCRdb holds only the in-frame ones, with some missing. The profile covers approximately 140,000 clones, with more than 70% appearing a single time and 4.9% taken by the ten largest. Sequencing input: PBMCs. All receptors derive from a woman between 45 and 65 years old in good health and CMV-seronegative.

The chain links TRBV27 to TRBJ1-2; no firm D call. Per the germline V gene, CDR1 is MNHEY and CDR2 is SMNVEV (reference sequence). Trimming removed 1 base at V and 7 bases at J, with 16 bases between. The CDR3 contains 15 residues. The CDR3 nucleotides are TGTGCCAGCAGTTTATTATCCCGAGGAGCGGGTGGCTACACCTTC. It codes for CASSLLSRGAGGYTF.

The genes are TRBV7-2 and TRBJ1-1, with D uncertain. Germline values: CDR1 SGHTA, CDR2 FQGNSA. Trimming removed 2 bases at V and 4 bases at J, with 8 bases between. The CDR3 is 13 residues long. In DNA, the CDR3 is TGTGCCAGCAGCTTAACAGAGGGCACTGAAGCTTTCTTT. Translating it yields CASSLTEGTEAFF.